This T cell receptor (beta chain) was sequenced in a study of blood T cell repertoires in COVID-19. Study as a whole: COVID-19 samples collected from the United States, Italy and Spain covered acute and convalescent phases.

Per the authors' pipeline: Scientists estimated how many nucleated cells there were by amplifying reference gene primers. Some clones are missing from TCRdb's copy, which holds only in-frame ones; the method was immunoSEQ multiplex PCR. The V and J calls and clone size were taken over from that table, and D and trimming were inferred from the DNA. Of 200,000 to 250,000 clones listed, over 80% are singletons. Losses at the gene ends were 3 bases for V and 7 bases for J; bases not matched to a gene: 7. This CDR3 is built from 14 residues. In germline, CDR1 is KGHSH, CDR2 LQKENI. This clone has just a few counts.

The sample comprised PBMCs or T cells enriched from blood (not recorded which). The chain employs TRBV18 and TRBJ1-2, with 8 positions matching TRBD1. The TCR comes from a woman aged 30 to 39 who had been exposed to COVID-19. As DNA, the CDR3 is TGTGCCAGCTCACCGACAGGGGTAGACTTTGGCTACACCTTC. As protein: CASSPTGVDFGYTF.